This T cell receptor (beta chain) was identified during a study of blood T cell repertoires in COVID-19. On the study more broadly: Researchers got acute and convalescent COVID-19 samples from the United States, Italy and Spain. The analysed material was cDNA or gDNA that came from T cells, B-cell-depleted T cells, or PBMCs.

Per the original data handling: Amplifying reference gene primers gave estimates of nucleated cell counts. Some clones are missing from TCRdb's copy, which holds only in-frame ones; the method was immunoSEQ multiplex PCR. D and trimming come from the DNA, and the V and J calls and clone size come from that table. The sample holds about 350,000 clones, about nine tenths seen once. The ends were cut back, 5 bases at V and 6 bases at J, with 23 bases in the middle. Germline V gene lookup returns CDR1 SEHNR and CDR2 FQNEAQ (reference sequence). The CDR3 contains 16 residues. This receptor was identified in a woman in her seventies with COVID-19, enrolled during active disease. Sequencing input: peripheral blood. The genes are TRBV7-9 and TRBJ2-7; TRBD2 might be the D (5 bases). The CDR3 reads CASSPRRGEGIAEQYF. The CDR3 region has the DNA TGTGCCAGCAGCCCTCGTAGAGGCGAGGGAATTGCCGAGCAGTACTTC.